This T cell receptor beta chain was documented in a study of radiation and T cells in renal cell carcinoma. This table comes from immunoSEQ multiplex PCR, and its TCRdb copy is limited to in-frame clones, with some not included. The table records 85,000 to 100,000 clones, 86% of them present only once. The CDR3 has 14 amino acids. Germline assignment: CDR1 SGHTA and CDR2 FQGNSA. The ends were cut back, 5 bases at V and 3 bases at J, with 14 bases in the middle. Time point: baseline pretreatment blood. As to treatment: 15 Gy SBRT to primary tumor, nephrectomy 4 weeks later. Blood was sampled at baseline, 2 weeks and 4 weeks after SBRT. Clear cell pathology was present in this patient's renal cell carcinoma.

V usage is TRBV7-2 and J usage is TRBJ2-7; tentatively, D is TRBD1 (6 bases). The receptor was derived from a man aged 45 to 65 with renal cell carcinoma. The specimen comprised blood, sampled from a patient whose treatment included radiotherapy and nephrectomy. In DNA, the CDR3 is TGTGCCAGCAGCCCATGGCAGGGGTACTACGAGCAGTACTTC. Protein product: CASSPWQGYYEQYF. Full variable domain (rest looked up from reference TRBV7-2 and TRBJ2-7): GAGVSQSPSNKVTEKGKDVELRCDPISGHTALYWYRQSLGQGLEFLIYFQGNSAPDKSGLPSDRFSAERTGGSVSTLTIQRTQQEDSAVYLCASSPWQGYYEQYFGPGTRLTVT.